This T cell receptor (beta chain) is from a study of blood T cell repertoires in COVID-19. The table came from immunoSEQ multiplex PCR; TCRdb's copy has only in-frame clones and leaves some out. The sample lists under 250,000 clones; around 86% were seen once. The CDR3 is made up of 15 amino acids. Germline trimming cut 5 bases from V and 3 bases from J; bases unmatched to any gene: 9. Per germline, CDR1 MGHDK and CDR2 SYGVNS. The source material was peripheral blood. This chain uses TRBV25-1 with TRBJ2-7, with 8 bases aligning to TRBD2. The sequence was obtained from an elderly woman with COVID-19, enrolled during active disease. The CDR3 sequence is CASSLGSGGLYEQYF. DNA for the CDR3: TGTGCCAGCAGTCTAGGGAGCGGGGGCCTCTACGAGCAGTACTTC.